This T cell receptor beta chain was observed in a study of T cell responses to AZD1222 COVID-19 vaccine. In regard to this clone: The antigen remains unidentified.

This table comes from immunoSEQ multiplex PCR, and its TCRdb copy is limited to in-frame clones, with some not included. The sample carries more than 140,000 clones, approximately 89% recorded once. In germline, CDR1 is SGHDN, CDR2 FVKESK. Deletions cut 1 base from V and 7 bases from J, with 8 bases between. The CDR3 is 13 amino acids. Study results and limitations: Without day 14 samples, only post-peak T cell repertoires were studied.

The receptor's source is an adult in good health. The sequenced sample was peripheral blood, obtained on day 0 of MenACWY control vaccination. V and J are TRBV14 and TRBJ2-1; D might be TRBD2 (6 bases). CDR3 DNA: TGTGCCAGCAGCCAAGTGCGGGGTAATGAGCAGTTCTTC. It specifies CASSQVRGNEQFF.